These T cell receptor beta chains were read from a single sample in a study of blood T cells in healthy people across ages. From the 5' RACE reads, TCRdb called clonotypes with MiXCR, one entry per CDR3 protein. The sample gives roughly 570,000 distinct CDR3 sequences, 25% to 30% of which show up once; less than 20% is in the top ten. Input material: blood. The receptors come from a woman between 65 and 79 years old in good health. Both conserved end residues are part of each CDR3. Fields, in order: V gene, CDR3 protein.

V: TRBV6-2/TRBV6-3
CDR3: CASSGQGENTIYF

V: TRBV12-3/TRBV12-4
CDR3: CASSLRDGPRETQYF

V: TRBV20-1
CDR3: CSAGVDRSKTQYF

V: TRBV5-1
CDR3: CASSPGPSGAETQYF

V: TRBV3-1
CDR3: CASSQEGGRLGYTF

V: TRBV7-9
CDR3: CASSSGQGAWGYTF

V: TRBV29-1
CDR3: CSVEGQGTDTQYF

V: TRBV29-1
CDR3: CSVELGTGNTEAFF

V: TRBV6-6
CDR3: CASGRGDGYTF

V: TRBV29-1
CDR3: CSAVGGLAGSTDTQYF

V: TRBV5-1
CDR3: CASSLVGGQGARDGYTF

V: TRBV3-1
CDR3: CASSQSDGDQYF

V: TRBV29-1
CDR3: CGVVSITKNIQYF

V: TRBV10-3
CDR3: CAISPTGDGQPQHF

V: TRBV20-1
CDR3: CSASSGRDRWRFF

V: TRBV5-1
CDR3: CASSPDRSPQETQYF

V: TRBV20-1
CDR3: CSASTRSRATQPQHF

V: TRBV7-2
CDR3: CASSFGTSRTSEQFF

V: TRBV7-2
CDR3: CASSSGGQVYEKLFF

V: TRBV29-1
CDR3: CSVVPGSGTDTQYF

V: TRBV7-2
CDR3: CASSFIAGGHGYTF

V: TRBV5-5
CDR3: CASSLRSHYEQYF

V: TRBV20-1
CDR3: CSAVPRTGRVTGELFF

V: TRBV24-1
CDR3: CATSDPTDPPYEQYF

V: TRBV5-1
CDR3: CASSTRRTSGNLRETQYF

V: TRBV14
CDR3: CASSQVVLGRRKDTQYF